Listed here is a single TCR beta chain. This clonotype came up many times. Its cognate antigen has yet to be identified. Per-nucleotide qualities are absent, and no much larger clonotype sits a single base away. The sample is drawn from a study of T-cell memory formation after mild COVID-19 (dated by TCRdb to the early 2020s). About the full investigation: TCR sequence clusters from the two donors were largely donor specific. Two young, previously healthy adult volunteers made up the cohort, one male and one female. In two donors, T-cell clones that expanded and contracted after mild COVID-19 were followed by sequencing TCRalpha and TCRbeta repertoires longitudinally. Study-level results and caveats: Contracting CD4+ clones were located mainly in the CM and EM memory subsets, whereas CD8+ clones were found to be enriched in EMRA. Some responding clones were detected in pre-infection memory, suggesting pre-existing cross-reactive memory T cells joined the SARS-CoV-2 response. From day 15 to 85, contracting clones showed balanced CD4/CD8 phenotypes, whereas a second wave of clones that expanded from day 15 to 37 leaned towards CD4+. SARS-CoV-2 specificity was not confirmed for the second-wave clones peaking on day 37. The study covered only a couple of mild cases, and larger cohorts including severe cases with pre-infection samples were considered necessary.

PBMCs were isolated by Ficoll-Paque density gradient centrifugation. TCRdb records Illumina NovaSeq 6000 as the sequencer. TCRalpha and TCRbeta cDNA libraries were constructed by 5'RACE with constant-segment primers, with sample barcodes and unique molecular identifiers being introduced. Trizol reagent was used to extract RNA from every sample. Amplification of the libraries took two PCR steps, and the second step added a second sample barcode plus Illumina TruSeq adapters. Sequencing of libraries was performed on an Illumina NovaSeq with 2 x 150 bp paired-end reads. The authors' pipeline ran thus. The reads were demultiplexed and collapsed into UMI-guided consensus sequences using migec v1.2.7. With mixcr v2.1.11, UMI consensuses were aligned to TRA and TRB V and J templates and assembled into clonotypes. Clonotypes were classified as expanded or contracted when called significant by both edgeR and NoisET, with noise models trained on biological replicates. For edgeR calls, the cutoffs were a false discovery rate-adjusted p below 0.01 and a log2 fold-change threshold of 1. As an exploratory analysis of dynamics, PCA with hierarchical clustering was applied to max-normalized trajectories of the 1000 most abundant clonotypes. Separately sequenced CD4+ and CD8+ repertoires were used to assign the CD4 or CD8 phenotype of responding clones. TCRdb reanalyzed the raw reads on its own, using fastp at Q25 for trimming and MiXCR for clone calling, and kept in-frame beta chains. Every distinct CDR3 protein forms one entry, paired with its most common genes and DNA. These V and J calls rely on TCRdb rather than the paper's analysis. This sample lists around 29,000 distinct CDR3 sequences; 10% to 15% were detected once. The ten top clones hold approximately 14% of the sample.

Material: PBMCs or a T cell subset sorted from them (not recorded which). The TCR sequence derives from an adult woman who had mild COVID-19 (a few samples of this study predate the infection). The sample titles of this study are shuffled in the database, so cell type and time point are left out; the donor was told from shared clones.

Here is the DNA: TGTGCCAGCAGCTCAAACCCCGGGCCCCTTGCGAACTATGGCTACACCTTC. It is translated as CASSSNPGPLANYGYTF. This sequence uses TRBV7-2 and TRBJ1-2; the D gene assignment is ambiguous. V and J are truncated by 4 bases and 2 bases respectively, leaving an intervening sequence of 20 bases. Including the terminal cysteine and phenylalanine, the CDR3 comprises 17 residues. CDR3 DNA only is kept here, 51 bases in frame from base 1. CDR1 SGHTA and CDR2 FQGNSA are derived from the germline V gene.